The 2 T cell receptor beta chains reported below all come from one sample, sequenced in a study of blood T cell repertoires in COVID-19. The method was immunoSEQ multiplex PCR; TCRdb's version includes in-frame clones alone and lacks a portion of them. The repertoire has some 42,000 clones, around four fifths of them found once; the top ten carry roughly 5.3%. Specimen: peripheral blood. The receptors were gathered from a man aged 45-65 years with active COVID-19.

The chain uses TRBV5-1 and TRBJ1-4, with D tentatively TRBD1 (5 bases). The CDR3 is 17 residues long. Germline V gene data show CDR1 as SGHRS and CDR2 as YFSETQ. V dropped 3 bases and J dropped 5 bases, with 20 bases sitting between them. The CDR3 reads CASSSGGTQGRNEKLFF. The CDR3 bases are TGCGCCAGCAGCTCTGGAGGGACCCAGGGCCGGAATGAAAAACTGTTTTTT.

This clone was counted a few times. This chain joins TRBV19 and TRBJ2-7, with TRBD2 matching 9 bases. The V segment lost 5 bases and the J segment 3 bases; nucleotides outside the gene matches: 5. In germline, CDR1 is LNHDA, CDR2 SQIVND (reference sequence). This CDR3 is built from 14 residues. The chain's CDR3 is CASSPASGVYEQYF. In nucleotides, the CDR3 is TGTGCCAGTAGTCCGGCTAGCGGGGTCTACGAGCAGTACTTC.